The 25 T cell receptor beta chains in this list originate from one sample, sequenced in a study of T-cell reconstitution after alpha-beta-depleted transplantation in children. Unique molecular identifiers were incorporated into the prepared TCRbeta library. Each CDR3 protein is one row after TCRdb ran MiXCR on the PCR reads. The sample includes 240,000 or so distinct CDR3 sequences, 8.2% of them seen just once. This specimen was PBMCs, mostly from graft donor cells, taken 180 days after TCRalphabeta/CD19-depleted stem cell transplant. The receptors come from a male patient younger than 18 who had a stem cell transplant for acute lymphoblastic leukemia, so the T cells may come from the graft donor.

This clonotype showed up many times. The rearrangement joins TRBV20-1 to TRBJ2-5; 7 bases are a match to TRBD2. J lost 4 bases, V lost 6 bases, and 11 bases had no gene match. This CDR3 has 14 residues. Germline loops: CDR1 DFQATT, CDR2 SNEGSKA (reference sequence). The CDR3 here is CSAPGGRGGETQYF. The CDR3 coding sequence is TGCAGTGCCCCCGGGGGGAGGGGTGGAGAGACCCAGTACTTC.

This clonotype was observed many times. This chain links TRBV12-3 or TRBV12-4 with TRBJ1-6, with D tentatively TRBD1 (5 bases). This CDR3 contains 14 residues. V lost 3 bases, J lost 10 bases, and 13 bases lay in between. The CDR3 DNA reads as TGTGCCAGCAGTTTCCGACGGTGGGGCTCACCCCTCCACTTT. Translated, it gives CASSFRRWGSPLHF.

This clonotype was seen repeatedly, ten times or more. J is TRBJ2-1 and V is TRBV9, with no clear D. There are 15 residues in the CDR3. Per germline, CDR1 SGDLS and CDR2 YYNGEE. V lost 0 bases, J lost 8 bases, and 15 bases lay in between. For the CDR3, the DNA is TGTGCCAGCAGCGTAGCTGGGCTAGTCATCCATGAGCAGTTCTTC. Translation gives CASSVAGLVIHEQFF.

This clonotype was counted many times. This chain uses TRBV20-1 with TRBJ2-2; 12 bases are a match to TRBD2. The CDR3 has 16 residues. From germline, CDR1 is DFQATT and CDR2 SNEGSKA (reference sequence). The junction had 6 bases not matched to a gene; V was cut back by 1 base and J by 6 bases. The CDR3 bases are TGCAGTGCTAGAGGGTTTCTAGCGGGAGGGCCCGGGGAGCTGTTTTTT. Protein: CSARGFLAGGPGELFF.

The table lists this clonotype with many counts. The chain has TRBV5-1 and TRBJ2-2; D is uncertain. This CDR3 region has 12 residues. V was trimmed by 3 bases and J by 8 bases, leaving 8 bases between them. Germline values: CDR1 SGHRS, CDR2 YFSETQ. The CDR3, as DNA: TGCGCCAGCAGCTCGGGCCGGGGGGAGCTGTTTTTT. Its protein product is CASSSGRGELFF.

This clonotype was seen at least ten times. The rearrangement uses TRBV9 and TRBJ2-5, with D tentatively TRBD1 (5 bases). Deletions cut 0 bases from V and 5 bases from J, with 20 bases between. The CDR3 sequence is 17 residues long. Germline V gene data show CDR1 as SGDLS and CDR2 as YYNGEE. DNA for the CDR3: TGTGCCAGCAGCGTAGACCCGCACGGACAAATGAAGGAGACCCAGTACTTC. It translates to CASSVDPHGQMKETQYF.

The table lists this clonotype with many counts. In DNA form, the CDR3 reads TGTGCCAGCAGCTTAGGGGGTGAGAACACTGAAGCTTTCTTT. Protein: CASSLGGENTEAFF. This chain joins TRBV7-3 and TRBJ1-1; possible D gene TRBD1, 5 bases. The CDR3 runs to 14 residues. Germline V gene lookup returns CDR1 SGHTA and CDR2 FQGTGA. V was cut by 2 bases and J by 1 base, with 8 bases left in between.

This clonotype was seen ten or more times. This chain uses TRBV3-1 with TRBJ1-2; D remains unclear. The germline CDR1 and CDR2 sequences are LGHDT and YNNKEL (reference sequence). This CDR3 spans 16 amino acids. V shed 0 bases and J shed 5 bases, with 16 bases lying between them. The DNA of the CDR3 is TGTGCCAGCAGCCAAGATCTCGGGCAGCCAATTTATGGCTACACCTTC. Protein product: CASSQDLGQPIYGYTF.

This clonotype was observed at least ten times. The chain couples TRBV12-3 or TRBV12-4 to TRBJ2-7; 7 nucleotides agree with TRBD1. CDR3 length: 15 residues. With 5 bases clipped from V and 4 bases from J, the junction kept 11 bases outside the gene matches. This CDR3 is CASSPSTGQPYEQYF. The CDR3 bases are TGTGCCAGCAGTCCCTCGACAGGGCAGCCGTACGAGCAGTACTTC.

This clonotype was seen only a few times. This chain connects TRBV19 to TRBJ1-2, with D possibly TRBD1 on 5 matching bases. This CDR3 region has 11 residues. The germline CDR1 and CDR2 sequences are LNHDA and SQIVND (reference sequence). V was trimmed by 7 bases and J by 3 bases, leaving 6 bases between them. The CDR3 DNA reads TGTGCCAGTACAGGGTACTATGGCTACACCTTC. Translation gives CASTGYYGYTF. The complete variable domain, with remaining parts taken from reference TRBV19 and TRBJ1-2, reads DGGITQSPKYLFRKEGQNVTLSCEQNLNHDAMYWYRQDPGQGLRLIYYSQIVNDFQKGDIAEGYSVSREKKESFPLTVTSAQKNPTAFYLCASTGYYGYTFGSGTRLTVV.

The sample holds many counts of this clonotype. This sequence joins TRBV4-2 and TRBJ2-7, with 9 bases that match TRBD1. The germline V gene encodes CDR1 LGHNA and CDR2 YNFKEQ. This CDR3 contains 16 residues. The V and J ends lost 2 bases and 5 bases, in that order; junction bases with no gene match: 10. Written as DNA, the CDR3 is TGTGCCAGCAGCCAAATTTTTACAGGGGGCGCAGACGAGCAGTACTTC. Amino acid sequence: CASSQIFTGGADEQYF.

In this sample, this clonotype turned up many times. This chain uses TRBV15 with TRBJ1-2; D not resolved. The CDR3 consists of 13 residues. Germline V gene sequence: CDR1 LNHNV, CDR2 YYDKDF (reference sequence). With 9 bases removed from V and 4 bases from J, the gap between germline ends came to 15 bases. The DNA for the CDR3 is TGTGCCACTGCGGGTGACCACAGCTATGGCTACACCTTC. This gives the protein CATAGDHSYGYTF.

This clonotype showed up many times. This chain connects TRBV7-9 to TRBJ2-2, with 7 bases that match TRBD1. Germline V lookup: CDR1 SEHNR, CDR2 FQNEAQ (reference sequence). CDR3 length equals 16 residues. Trimming removed 4 bases from V and 0 bases from J; junction bases left unmatched: 5. The CDR3 sequence: CASSSRTGSNTGELFF. CDR3 in DNA: TGTGCCAGCAGCTCGAGGACAGGATCGAACACCGGGGAGCTGTTTTTT.

The table lists this clonotype with a few counts. The DNA for the CDR3 is TGTGCCAGTAGTAACGGACATATTCTGGATACGCAGTATTTT. Encoded protein: CASSNGHILDTQYF. The chain is built from TRBV19 and TRBJ2-3, with D perhaps matching TRBD1 (5 bases). This CDR3 has 14 amino acids. V lost 4 bases to trimming and J lost 6 bases, with 14 bases between them. Germline V CDR1 and CDR2: LNHDA, SQIVND (reference sequence).

This clonotype came up many times. The chain combines TRBV7-4 with TRBJ1-5; no definite D call. The CDR3 is 17 amino acids. Germline V gives CDR1 SGHVT, CDR2 SQSDAQ. With 5 bases removed from V and 5 bases from J, the gap between germline ends came to 22 bases. The CDR3 sequence is CASSLYPGPPGDQPQHF. The CDR3 DNA follows: TGTGCCAGCAGCCTTTACCCGGGCCCCCCTGGGGATCAGCCCCAGCATTTT.

Details on this clonotype: Possible read error: a much larger clone is one base away. V and J are TRBV2 and TRBJ2-7, with D tentatively TRBD1 or TRBD2 (5 bases each). V lost 3 bases to trimming and J lost 1 base, with 13 bases between them. The germline V gene has CDR1 SNHLY and CDR2 FYNNEI. The CDR3 runs to 15 residues. CDR3 bases: TGTGCCAGCAGTGATTTGGGGGTCTCTTCCTACGAGCAGTACTTC. It is translated as CASSDLGVSSYEQYF.

This clonotype has just a few counts. CDR3 DNA sequence: TGTGCCACCACAACCGACATCGGCCGAGAGACCCAGTACTTC. It yields the protein CATTTDIGRETQYF. The chain has TRBV6-1 and TRBJ2-5; the D is unclear. Per the germline V gene, CDR1 is MNHNS and CDR2 is SASEGT. This CDR3 has 14 amino acids. Trimming took 10 bases from V and 4 from J, leaving 19 bases between them.

This clonotype was observed at least ten times. The rearrangement links TRBV3-1 to TRBJ2-3; D might be TRBD2 (5 bases). Trimming removed 1 base from V and 1 base from J, with 9 bases in between. This CDR3 is 15 amino acids long. Germline CDR1 is LGHDT and CDR2 is YNNKEL (reference sequence). The CDR3 loop is CASSQGISGTDTQYF. The CDR3 bases are TGTGCCAGCAGCCAAGGTATTAGCGGCACAGATACGCAGTATTTT.

This clonotype was recorded many times. The V gene is TRBV12-5, the J gene TRBJ1-5; TRBD1 matches 7 bases. The germline V gene encodes CDR1 LGHNT and CDR2 FRNRAP. The CDR3 is made up of 15 amino acids. Losses at the gene ends were 1 base for V and 2 bases for J; bases not matched to a gene: 2. CDR3 coding DNA: TGTGCTAGTGGTTTGGAAGGGGGCGGCAATCAGCCCCAGCATTTT. It codes for CASGLEGGGNQPQHF.

In its sample, this clonotype was seen many times. The chain carries TRBV11-2 and TRBJ2-7, with TRBD1 matching over 9 bases. The germline V gene has CDR1 SGHAT and CDR2 FQNNGV. V shed 2 bases and J 2 bases; nucleotides not matched to a gene: 4. The CDR3 consists of 15 residues. CDR3 in amino acids: CASSLTGTGPYEQYF. CDR3 in DNA: TGTGCCAGCAGCTTAACCGGGACAGGGCCCTACGAGCAGTACTTC.

This clonotype was counted at least ten times. The genes are TRBV24-1 and TRBJ1-1; weak D call: TRBD1 (6 bases). The V end lost 4 bases, the J end lost 2 bases, and 10 bases lay between the germline ends. In germline, CDR1 is KGHDR, CDR2 SFDVKD. This CDR3 has 14 amino acids. CDR3 region: CATSEGGGNTEAFF. The DNA of the CDR3 is TGTGCCACCAGTGAGGGAGGGGGTAACACTGAAGCTTTCTTT.

This clonotype showed up many times. The CDR3 DNA is TGTGCCAGCAGTCGGACTAGCGGGAGGCGGGACACCGGGGAGCTGTTTTTT. Translation: CASSRTSGRRDTGELFF. The V call is TRBV28, the J call TRBJ2-2; 14 bases agree with TRBD2. The CDR3 consists of 17 residues. J gave up 3 bases and V 5 bases, and 5 bases lay outside the gene matches. Germline V gene data show CDR1 as MDHEN and CDR2 as SYDVKM.

This clonotype was seen many times. The rearrangement joins TRBV12-3 or TRBV12-4 to TRBJ2-7, with TRBD1 identical over 8 bases. The V gene end was trimmed by 4 bases and the J gene end by 2 bases; junction bases not matched to a gene: 7. CDR3 size: 15 residues. CDR3 nucleotide sequence: TGTGCCAGCAGTTGGGGGACAGGAGTTACCTACGAGCAGTACTTC. Translation gives CASSWGTGVTYEQYF.

This clonotype was seen at least ten times. The CDR3 protein is CASSLEIEGGEQFF. The CDR3, as DNA: TGTGCCAGCAGCTTAGAAATAGAAGGAGGGGAGCAGTTCTTC. The rearrangement uses TRBV7-9 and TRBJ2-1; D possibly corresponds to TRBD2 (6 bases). The ends were cut back, 1 base at V and 10 bases at J, with 14 bases in the middle. Germline lookup yields CDR1 SEHNR and CDR2 FQNEAQ (reference sequence). The CDR3 runs to 14 residues.

This clonotype was recorded at least ten times. The gene calls are TRBV7-2 and TRBJ2-3, with 8 bases that match TRBD2. The CDR3 is 16 amino acids. CDR1 and CDR2 (germline): SGHTA, FQGNSA. V was pared by 4 bases and J by 5 bases, with 11 bases of the junction left unmatched. CDR3 protein: CASSSPLAGLGDTQYF. CDR3 nucleotides: TGTGCCAGCAGCTCGCCCCTAGCGGGCCTGGGAGATACGCAGTATTTT.